The T cell receptor beta chain described here comes from a study of shared clonotypes between healthy human individuals. General study findings and limits: The sharing of 5% to 6.5% of naive CD4 clonotypes was seen across a handful of donors. Naive subsets generally had larger estimated richness than memory subsets. The authors expected sequencing depth to affect clonotype sharing among donors.

Profiling relied on immunoSEQ multiplex PCR, and the TCRdb table lists in-frame clones only, not all of them. Here the sample spans 1.5 million to 1.9 million clones, nearly 99% being singletons. CD45RA+ naive and CD45RA-negative memory subsets were separated from CD4+ cells. The CDR3 covers 13 residues. Trimming cost V 6 bases and J 0 bases, with 9 bases left between them. In germline, CDR1 is SQVTM, CDR2 ANQGSEA. Comment on this clone: The antigen is undetermined.

The origin of this receptor is a young man in good health. The gene calls are TRBV29-1 and TRBJ1-5, with D maybe TRBD1 (6 bases). Sequencing input: naive CD4+ T cells sorted from blood. Subset reported: CD45RA+ positively selected. The CDR3 loop is CSVWTDSNQPQHF. DNA of the CDR3: TGCAGCGTATGGACAGATAGCAATCAGCCCCAGCATTTT. The full variable domain, completed using reference TRBV29-1 and TRBJ1-5, is SAVISQKPSRDICQRGTSLTIQCQVDSQVTMMFWYRQQPGQSLTLIATANQGSEATYESGFVIDKFPISRPNLTFSTLTVSNMSPEDSSIYLCSVWTDSNQPQHFGDGTRLSIL.